One sample yielded the 28 T cell receptor beta chains listed below, sequenced in a study of blood T cells in healthy people across ages. Through a sample-barcoded 5' primer and a J-beta primer mix, a second PCR was run for about 6 to 11 cycles. One entry per CDR3 protein, called by TCRdb with MiXCR from the 5' RACE reads. The sample records around 800,000 distinct CDR3 sequences, around 62% being singletons. The source material was blood. The receptors come from a man aged 30 to 39 in good health.

V and J are TRBV5-6 and TRBJ1-5; D possibly corresponds to TRBD1 (5 bases). CDR3 size: 16 residues. Germline lookup yields CDR1 SGHDT and CDR2 YYEEEE. Trimming shortened V by 4 bases and J by 0 bases, and 14 bases separated the two germline ends. CDR3 coding DNA: TGTGCCAGCAGCCTGTGGCTGGACATTAGCAATCAGCCCCAGCATTTT. Encoded protein: CASSLWLDISNQPQHF.

This clonotype was detected only a few times. This rearrangement joins TRBV7-2 to TRBJ2-5; no firm D call. Trimming took off 4 bases at V and 5 bases at J, with 8 bases between the two ends. This CDR3 spans 12 amino acids. Germline V gene lookup returns CDR1 SGHTA and CDR2 FQGNSA. The CDR3 sequence: CASSSLVETQYF. The CDR3 DNA sequence: TGTGCCAGCAGCTCTCTAGTGGAGACCCAGTACTTC.

The chain has TRBV20-1 and TRBJ2-4, with 12 bases that match TRBD1. TRBJ2-7 matches the DNA end more closely, so the J call is doubtful. The CDR3 sequence is 15 residues long. Germline loops: CDR1 DFQATT, CDR2 SNEGSKA (reference sequence). Here the CDR3 reads CSATRGTGGTYEQYF. CDR3 DNA: TGCAGTGCTACCCGAGGGACAGGGGGCACTTACGAGCAGTACTTC.

V gene TRBV15 combines with J gene TRBJ2-5; D not resolved. The germline V gene encodes CDR1 LNHNV and CDR2 YYDKDF (reference sequence). V dropped 1 base and J dropped 3 bases, with 21 bases sitting between them. The CDR3 runs to 18 residues. The CDR3: CATSRVTLRNGIKETQYF. In nucleotides, the CDR3 is TGTGCCACCAGCAGAGTAACTCTGAGGAATGGGATCAAAGAGACCCAGTACTTC. Variable domain in full (rest from reference TRBV15 and TRBJ2-5): DAMVIQNPRYQVTQFGKPVTLSCSQTLNHNVMYWYQQKSSQAPKLLFHYYDKDFNNEADTPDNFQSRRPNTSFCFLDIRSPGLGDTAMYLCATSRVTLRNGIKETQYFGPGTRLLVL.

A note on this clonotype: One end of the junction is discordant with germline, which a read error may explain. The V gene is TRBV15, the J gene TRBJ2-1; D may be TRBD1 (6 bases). Per germline, CDR1 LNHNV and CDR2 YYDKDF (reference sequence). CDR3 size: 14 residues. CDR3 loop: CATQNRESYDEQFF. CDR3 DNA sequence: TGTGCCACCCAGAACAGGGAGTCCTACGATGAGCAGTTCTTC.

The chain is built from TRBV12-3 or TRBV12-4 and TRBJ2-5; perhaps TRBD2 as D (7 bases). Between the trimmed V and J ends, which lost 7 bases and 1 base, there was a span of 19 bases. This CDR3 contains 16 residues. Here the CDR3 reads CASTLGPGGAQETQYF. CDR3 in DNA: TGTGCCAGCACTCTAGGCCCGGGGGGCGCCCAAGAGACCCAGTACTTC.

There are a few counts of this clonotype. V and J are TRBV20-1 and TRBJ2-5, with D possibly TRBD2 on 5 matching bases. The CDR3 extends over 14 amino acids. CDR1 and CDR2 (germline): DFQATT, SNEGSKA (reference sequence). Trimming shortened V by 2 bases and J by 0 bases, and 10 bases separated the two germline ends. For the CDR3, the DNA is TGCAGTGCTAGATTTACGACTAACCAAGAGACCCAGTACTTC. Residues: CSARFTTNQETQYF.

This chain connects TRBV9 to TRBJ2-5; 13 nucleotides align to TRBD2. The V gene's germline CDR1 is SGDLS and CDR2 YYNGEE. The ends lost 3 bases at V and 2 bases at J; junction bases unmatched: 7. The CDR3 sequence is 17 residues long. CDR3 sequence: CASSESPGLAGQETQYF. CDR3 coding DNA: TGTGCCAGCAGCGAGTCACCGGGACTAGCGGGGCAAGAGACCCAGTACTTC.

This clonotype was seen only a few times. The V and J genes are TRBV6-5 and TRBJ1-1; D is undetermined. CDR3 length equals 14 residues. V shed 2 bases and J shed 1 base, with 8 bases lying between them. Germline V gives CDR1 MNHEY, CDR2 SVGAGI. Here the CDR3 DNA reads TGTGCCAGCAGTTACCAGGATGCGAACACTGAAGCTTTCTTT. It translates to CASSYQDANTEAFF.

This clonotype has ten or more counts. The rearrangement uses TRBV10-3 and TRBJ2-1, with 10 bases matching TRBD2. V lost 4 bases and J lost 0; bases outside the gene matches: 9. This CDR3 has 18 residues. The V gene's germline CDR1 is ENHRY and CDR2 SYGVKD. The CDR3 region has the DNA TGTGCCATCAGTGCGAGCGGGGGGGGCCTGAGCTCCTACAATGAGCAGTTCTTC. Amino acid sequence: CAISASGGGLSSYNEQFF.

The genes are TRBV2 and TRBJ2-7; 9 bases line up with TRBD1. Germline-derived CDR1 and CDR2 are SNHLY and FYNNEI. This CDR3 region has 15 residues. The V gene end was trimmed by 5 bases and the J gene end by 7 bases; junction bases not matched to a gene: 12. CDR3 in DNA: TGTGCCAGCAGTCCCGGACAGGGGTTATATAATGAGCAGTACTTC. It codes for CASSPGQGLYNEQYF. Using reference TRBV2 and TRBJ2-7 for the parts outside the CDR3, the full variable domain is EPEVTQTPSHQVTQMGQEVILRCVPISNHLYFYWYRQILGQKVEFLVSFYNNEISEKSEIFDDQFSVERPDGSNFTLKIRSTKLEDSAMYFCASSPGQGLYNEQYFGPGTRLTVT.

The V and J genes are TRBV20-1 and TRBJ2-1; tentatively, D is TRBD2 (6 bases). Looked up from germline, CDR1 is DFQATT and CDR2 is SNEGSKA (reference sequence). V gave up 2 bases and J gave up 10 bases, with 9 bases separating them. The CDR3 is 11 residues long. The CDR3 DNA reads TGCAGTGCTAGACCGGGAGAAGAGCAGTTCTTC. The encoded protein is CSARPGEEQFF.

The chain has TRBV7-9 and TRBJ2-2; D is possibly TRBD1 (5 bases). CDR1 and CDR2 (germline): SEHNR, FQNEAQ (reference sequence). CDR3 length: 13 amino acids. Trimming stripped 7 bases from V and 4 bases from J, with 10 bases between. This CDR3 reads CASTLGVTGELFF. CDR3 DNA: TGTGCCAGCACCCTAGGGGTCACCGGGGAGCTGTTTTTT.

The chain has TRBV28 and TRBJ1-5, with 9 nucleotides matching TRBD1. The CDR3 consists of 15 residues. Germline trimming cut 5 bases from V and 6 bases from J; bases unmatched to any gene: 8. Germline CDR1 reads MDHEN; CDR2 reads SYDVKM. The CDR3 DNA sequence: TGTGCCAGCAGTCGGGACAGGGTATTAAGTCAGCCCCAGCATTTT. Its protein product is CASSRDRVLSQPQHF.

This chain uses TRBV11-2 with TRBJ2-7, with 10 nucleotides matching TRBD2. Germline V CDR1 and CDR2: SGHAT, FQNNGV. This CDR3 comprises 13 residues. J was trimmed by 7 bases and V by 3 bases; bases with no gene match: 3. The CDR3 is CASSFETSGEQYF. The CDR3 bases are TGTGCCAGCAGCTTCGAGACTAGCGGGGAGCAGTACTTC.

The V and J genes are TRBV29-1 and TRBJ2-1; possibly TRBD1 for D (6 bases). Deletions cut 1 base from V and 0 bases from J, with 10 bases between. This CDR3 contains 15 residues. The germline CDR1 and CDR2 sequences are SQVTM and ANQGSEA. The chain's CDR3 is CSVEGTVASYNEQFF. The CDR3 DNA follows: TGCAGCGTTGAAGGGACAGTGGCCTCCTACAATGAGCAGTTCTTC.

The chain has TRBV10-3 and TRBJ2-3; 10 bases line up with TRBD1. After removal of 3 bases from V and 3 bases from J, the junction contained 6 bases not matched to a gene. The CDR3 is 16 amino acids. The germline gives CDR1 ENHRY, CDR2 SYGVKD. CDR3 region: CAISDVGTGVTDTQYF. In DNA form, the CDR3 reads TGTGCCATCAGTGATGTAGGGACAGGGGTTACAGATACGCAGTATTTT.

V and J are TRBV6-1 and TRBJ1-5; D gene uncertain. The germline CDR1 and CDR2 sequences are MNHNS and SASEGT. The CDR3 covers 14 residues. The ends were cut back, 2 bases at V and 1 base at J, with 6 bases in the middle. The DNA of the CDR3 is TGTGCCAGCAGTGAAATATCGAGCAATCAGCCCCAGCATTTT. It encodes CASSEISSNQPQHF.

V is TRBV6-1 and J is TRBJ2-7; D gene ambiguous. V was trimmed by 3 bases and J by 4 bases, leaving 13 bases between them. Germline V gene data show CDR1 as MNHNS and CDR2 as SASEGT. The CDR3 totals 14 residues. CDR3 amino acids: CASSDWAGPYEQYF. In DNA form, the CDR3 reads TGTGCCAGCAGTGACTGGGCAGGCCCGTACGAGCAGTACTTC.

This chain joins TRBV12-3 or TRBV12-4 and TRBJ1-2; 7 bases are shared with TRBD1. V gave up 7 bases and J gave up 4 bases; unmatched junction bases: 9. The CDR3 sequence is 14 residues long. The CDR3 spells CASTPGGLSYGYTF. The CDR3 DNA reads as TGTGCCAGCACCCCAGGGGGATTGTCCTATGGCTACACCTTC.

This clonotype appeared a few times. The chain is built from TRBV28 and TRBJ2-7, with D possibly TRBD2 on 5 matching bases. V was pared by 7 bases and J by 4 bases, with 11 bases between. CDR1 MDHEN and CDR2 SYDVKM come from the germline V gene. This CDR3 spans 12 amino acids. CDR3 in amino acids: CASTRRGYEQYF. The DNA for the CDR3 is TGTGCCAGCACTCGCCGGGGTTACGAGCAGTACTTC.

In this sample, this clonotype turned up a few times. V is TRBV7-2 and J is TRBJ2-1; the match to TRBD2 covers 9 bases. Germline values: CDR1 SGHTA, CDR2 FQGNSA. The CDR3 covers 14 residues. Losses at the gene ends were 5 bases for V and 7 bases for J; bases not matched to a gene: 6. CDR3 sequence reads: CASSLGLASNEQFF. The CDR3 region has the DNA TGTGCCAGCAGCCTCGGACTAGCGTCAAATGAGCAGTTCTTC.

This rearrangement joins TRBV6-6 to TRBJ1-2, with D perhaps matching TRBD1 (5 bases). The CDR3 is 14 amino acids. Germline loops: CDR1 MNHNY, CDR2 SVGAGI (reference sequence). Trimming took 0 bases from V and 7 from J, leaving 12 bases between them. The CDR3 nucleotides are TGTGCCAGCAGTTACTCCAGGCAGGGTGGTGGCTACACCTTC. It is translated as CASSYSRQGGGYTF.

CDR3 region: CASGTAGGANVLTF. CDR3 DNA sequence: TGTGCCAGCGGGACCGCCGGAGGGGCCAACGTCCTGACTTTC. The rearrangement joins TRBV7-2 to TRBJ2-6; the D call may be TRBD1 or TRBD2 (5 bases each). The CDR3 contains 14 residues. Per germline, CDR1 SGHTA and CDR2 FQGNSA. Trimming removed 8 bases at V and 4 bases at J, with 12 bases between.

The CDR3 region has the DNA TGTGCCAGCAGTTACTCCCGTAGCACAGATACGCAGTATTTT. Translated, it gives CASSYSRSTDTQYF. The chain employs TRBV6-2 or TRBV6-3 and TRBJ2-3; D unclear. Germline V lookup: CDR1 MNHEY, CDR2 SVGEGT. The CDR3 has 14 amino acids. V gave up 0 bases and J gave up 0 bases, with 4 bases separating them.

This sequence joins TRBV12-3 or TRBV12-4 and TRBJ2-3; D is ambiguous. V shed 6 bases and J shed 4 bases, with 17 bases lying between them. The CDR3 loop spans 15 amino acids. The CDR3 bases are TGTGCCAGCAGCCCGGATTCGTTGAGCGCAGATACGCAGTATTTT. Amino acids: CASSPDSLSADTQYF.

Points on this clonotype: At one end the junction does not follow the germline gene, possibly because of a read error. The V call is TRBV5-5, the J call TRBJ2-1; tentative D call: TRBD2 (5 bases). Germline V gene data show CDR1 as SGHKS and CDR2 as YYEKEE (reference sequence). There are 16 residues in the CDR3. Written as DNA, the CDR3 is TGTGCCAGCAGCTTGTTGGAGGCAGGAGCGTACAACGAGCAGTTCTTC. As protein: CASSLLEAGAYNEQFF.

The chain joins TRBV15 to TRBJ2-7, with D possibly being TRBD1 (6 bases). The CDR3 sequence is 15 residues long. V was clipped by 5 bases and J by 0 bases, with 14 bases between them. Germline CDR1 reads LNHNV; CDR2 reads YYDKDF (reference sequence). The CDR3 sequence: CATSPNQDSSYEQYF. In DNA, the CDR3 is TGTGCCACCAGCCCAAATCAGGACAGCTCCTACGAGCAGTACTTC. Drawing the rest from reference TRBV15 and TRBJ2-7, the complete variable domain is DAMVIQNPRYQVTQFGKPVTLSCSQTLNHNVMYWYQQKSSQAPKLLFHYYDKDFNNEADTPDNFQSRRPNTSFCFLDIRSPGLGDTAMYLCATSPNQDSSYEQYFGPGTRLTVT.